This is a list of T cell receptor beta chains from one sample in a study of T cell responses to AZD1222 COVID-19 vaccine. Assay used: immunoSEQ multiplex PCR; TCRdb lists only in-frame clones, some missing. The sample lists about 150,000 clones; around 86% were seen once. The input for sequencing was peripheral blood, taken 28 days after the second AZD1222 dose. The receptors stem from an adult who received the AZD1222 COVID-19 vaccine. Both conserved end residues are part of each CDR3. D genes are given only for firm matches. Clone size is stated in some rows and not others, as once, few, many or a class when expanded.

>TRBJ2-2|once|TRBV5-1|.
TGCGCCAGCAGCCCAGTGGGGGTTAGGGAGCTGTTTTTT
CASSPVGVRELFF
>TRBJ1-5|.|TRBV13|.
TGTGCCAGCAGCAGGGGTATTGGCAATCAGCCCCAGCATTTT
CASSRGIGNQPQHF
>TRBJ2-1|.|TRBV7-8|.
TGTGCCAGCAGCCACAGGGATGAGCAGTTCTTC
CASSHRDEQFF
>TRBJ1-5|.|TRBV5-1|.
TGCGCCAGCAGCTTGACGGACAGCAGCAATCAGCCCCAGCATTTT
CASSLTDSSNQPQHF
>TRBJ1-4|.|TRBV7-9|TRBD1
TGTGCCAGCAGCTTATCGGCAGGGGGCGTGGGTAATGAAAAACTGTTTTTT
CASSLSAGGVGNEKLFF
>TRBJ2-1|.|TRBV10-3|.
TGTGCCATCAGTCAGGACAGAAATGAGCAGTTCTTC
CAISQDRNEQFF
>TRBJ2-5|.|TRBV29-1|.
TGCAGCGTTGTGGGCGTCGAGGAGACCCAGTACTTC
CSVVGVEETQYF
>TRBJ1-1|.|TRBV2|.
TGTGCCAGCAACGTGGGTCCATACACTGAAGCTTTCTTT
CASNVGPYTEAFF
>TRBJ2-6|.|TRBV27|.
TGTGCCAGCAGTGAATCTGGGGCCAACGTCCTGACTTTC
CASSESGANVLTF
>TRBJ2-2|.|TRBV19|TRBD2
TGTGCCACTCGGACTAGCGTGAACACCGGGGAGCTGTTTTTT
CATRTSVNTGELFF
>TRBJ2-5|.|TRBV9|TRBD2
TGTGCCAGCAGCCTAGGGGGTAGCGGGAGTACTCCCGCCGGGACCCAGTACTTC
CASSLGGSGSTPAGTQYF
>TRBJ2-3|.|TRBV29-1|TRBD2
TGCAGCTCGAGCAGCTTTGGGGGGGGGAGCACAGATACGCAGTATTTT
CSSSSFGGGSTDTQYF
>TRBJ2-1|.|TRBV2|.
TGTGCCAGCAGAGAGGTCTCCTCCTACAATGAGCAGTTCTTC
CASREVSSYNEQFF
>TRBJ1-3|.|TRBV14|.
TGTGCCAGCAGCCGGGACCGAGCTTCCACCTTCTCTGGAAACACCATATATTTT
CASSRDRASTFSGNTIYF
>TRBJ1-1|.|TRBV7-9|.
TGTGCCAGCAGCCTACCAAGGGGGGGGAACACTGAAGCTTTCTTT
CASSLPRGGNTEAFF
>TRBJ2-1|.|TRBV6-5|TRBD2
TGTGCCAGCAGTTACTCGTCGGGAGGGCTTCACAATGAGCAGTTCTTC
CASSYSSGGLHNEQFF
>TRBJ1-6|.|TRBV9|.
TGTGCCAGCAGCGCCCTGGGGGAGTTTTCACCCCTCCACTTT
CASSALGEFSPLHF
>TRBJ1-1|.|TRBV7-9|.
TGTGCCAGCAGCTATAGGGGGTCGTACACTGAAGCTTTCTTT
CASSYRGSYTEAFF
>TRBJ2-7|.|TRBV5-1|.
TGCGCCAGCAGCTCGAGGGGGGATGGGGAGCAGTACTTC
CASSSRGDGEQYF
>TRBJ2-7|.|TRBV20-1|.
TGCAGTGCTAGTATAGGTCACACTAACGAGCAGTACTTC
CSASIGHTNEQYF
>TRBJ2-7|.|TRBV28|.
TGTGCCAGCACCGAAAGTGCAGGCTACGAGCAGTACTTC
CASTESAGYEQYF
>TRBJ2-1|.|TRBV9|.
TGTGCCAGCAGCGTGGGACACCGCTCCTACAATGAGCAGTTCTTC
CASSVGHRSYNEQFF
>TRBJ1-5|.|TRBV7-2|.
TGTGCCAGCAGCCCGGAAGTGGGGTACAATCAGCCCCAGCATTTT
CASSPEVGYNQPQHF
>TRBJ2-1|.|TRBV11-1|TRBD2
TGTGCCAGCAGCTTAGCGGGCCTAGCGGGAGTCAATGAGCAGTTCTTC
CASSLAGLAGVNEQFF
>TRBJ1-4|.|TRBV19|TRBD1
TGTGCCAGTAGTACAGGGACAGGGGGCCGTGAAAAACTGTTTTTT
CASSTGTGGREKLFF
>TRBJ2-3|.|TRBV7-3|.
TGTGCCAGCAGCTTTAGCACAGATACGCAGTATTTT
CASSFSTDTQYF
>TRBJ1-2|once|TRBV2|.
TGTGCCAGCAACGGCAGGGGAGTCTATGGCTACACCTTC
CASNGRGVYGYTF
>TRBJ2-1|.|TRBV2|.
TGTGCCAGCAGTGATAGCGGCATAAACAATGAGCAGTTCTTC
CASSDSGINNEQFF
>TRBJ1-5|.|TRBV19|TRBD1
TGTGCCAGTAGTGGGGACAGGGAAGCCCAGCATTTT
CASSGDREAQHF
>TRBJ1-5|.|TRBV18|.
TGTGCCAGCTCACCTTCGAAGGACCAGCCCCAGCATTTT
CASSPSKDQPQHF
>TRBJ2-5|.|TRBV29-1|TRBD1
TGCAGCGTCACGACAGGGTACGAGACCCAGTACTTC
CSVTTGYETQYF
>TRBJ1-6|.|TRBV5-8|.
TGTGCCAGCAGCTTGGGGGTTTCACCCCTCCACTTT
CASSLGVSPLHF
>TRBJ2-1|.|TRBV29-1|TRBD1
TGCAGCGTTGGAGGACAGGGGTTCTACAATGAGCAGTTCTTC
CSVGGQGFYNEQFF
>TRBJ2-5|.|TRBV7-2|.
TGTGCCAGCAGCTTAGCGCTCTTGGAGGGAGAGACCCAGTACTTC
CASSLALLEGETQYF
>TRBJ2-1|once|TRBV9|TRBD2
TGTGCCAGCAGCCCGAAGACTAGCGGGAGTAATGAGCAGTTCTTC
CASSPKTSGSNEQFF
>TRBJ1-5|.|TRBV28|.
TGTGCCAGCAGTTTATTGCTTCAGCCCCAGCATTTT
CASSLLLQPQHF
>TRBJ1-3|.|TRBV9|.
TGTGCCAGCAGCGTAGAGGGAGGAGGGCAGATCTCTGGAAACACCATATATTTT
CASSVEGGGQISGNTIYF
>TRBJ1-1|.|TRBV19|.
TGTGCCAGCCGGGGGCAGAACACTGAAGCTTTCTTT
CASRGQNTEAFF
>TRBJ1-1|once|TRBV28|.
TGTGCCAGCACTGGGGCAGGGTGGAAGACTGAAGCTTTCTTT
CASTGAGWKTEAFF
>TRBJ2-1|.|TRBV5-1|.
TGCGCCAGCAGCTTGAATGCCGGGGCCCACAATGAGCAGTTCTTC
CASSLNAGAHNEQFF
>TRBJ2-7|.|TRBV19|TRBD2
TGTGCCAGTAGTCGGCGAGGACTAGCGGGATTTGAGCAGTACTTC
CASSRRGLAGFEQYF
>TRBJ1-2|.|TRBV20-1|TRBD1
TGCAGTGCTAGTGGACAGGAAGAGGCTAACTATGGCTACACCTTC
CSASGQEEANYGYTF
>TRBJ1-5|.|TRBV5-1|.
TGCGCCAGCAGCTTAGGAGGGGGTAATCAGCCCCAGCATTTT
CASSLGGGNQPQHF
>TRBJ1-2|.|TRBV7-8|TRBD1
TGTGCCAGCAGCTTAGAGGGGGCCGGCTATGGCTACACCTTC
CASSLEGAGYGYTF
>TRBJ1-2|.|TRBV7-2|TRBD1
TGTGCCAGCAGCTCACCGGAGACAGGGAGAGGATATGGCTACACCTTC
CASSSPETGRGYGYTF
>TRBJ1-5|.|TRBV18|.
TGTGCCAGCTCACCCCGGACAGTCGGTCCTGATCAGCCCCAGCATTTT
CASSPRTVGPDQPQHF
>TRBJ2-1|.|TRBV2|.
TGTGCCAGCAGTGGACGGGGGAGCGCCTACAATGAGCAGTTCTTC
CASSGRGSAYNEQFF
>TRBJ1-2|.|TRBV12-3/TRBV12-4|.
TGTGCCAGCAGTCCGGGAGATGTCTATGGCTACACCTTC
CASSPGDVYGYTF
>TRBJ1-1|.|TRBV3-1/TRBV3-2|TRBD1
TGTGCCAGCAGCCAAACAGGGGTAGCTTTCTTT
CASSQTGVAFF
>TRBJ2-1|.|TRBV5-4|TRBD2
TGTGCCAGCAGCCTGAGGACTAGCGGGATTGATGAGCAGTTCTTC
CASSLRTSGIDEQFF
>TRBJ1-4|.|TRBV7-9|TRBD1
TGTGCCAGCAGCAAGCAGCCGAGCGGGACAGCAACTAATGAAAAACTGTTTTTT
CASSKQPSGTATNEKLFF